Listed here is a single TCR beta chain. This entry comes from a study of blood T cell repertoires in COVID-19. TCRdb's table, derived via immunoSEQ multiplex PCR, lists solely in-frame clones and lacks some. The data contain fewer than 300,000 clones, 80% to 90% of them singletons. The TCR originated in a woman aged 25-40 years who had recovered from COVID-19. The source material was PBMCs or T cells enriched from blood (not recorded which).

The chain's CDR3 is CASSQVGQGRNNEQFF. The CDR3 DNA follows: TGCGCCAGCAGCCAAGTGGGACAGGGAAGAAACAATGAGCAGTTCTTC. The rearrangement joins TRBV4-1 to TRBJ2-1; 9 bases match TRBD1. There are 16 residues in the CDR3. From germline, CDR1 is MGHRA and CDR2 YSYEKL. Losses at the gene ends were 1 base for V and 5 bases for J; bases not matched to a gene: 6.